This T cell receptor (beta chain) originates from a study of pediatric ulcerative colitis (dated by TCRdb to the late 2010s). Regarding the study in general: Of the ulcerative colitis patients, about 7 had pancolitis and two had left-sided colitis, and histology in every patient was consistent with ulcerative colitis. By Pediatric Ulcerative Colitis Activity Index, two patients had mild disease, four had moderate disease and three had acute severe colitis. From roughly 10 newly diagnosed, treatment-naive pediatric ulcerative colitis patients and four non-IBD control children, paired blood and rectal samples were collected.

A remark on this clone: Its recognized antigen is unknown. No base-level quality is on record; no much larger clone is a single base apart.

Rearranged CDR3 beta regions were amplified from genomic DNA with multiplex V and J primers using the immunoSEQ TRB Survey service. Survey-level sequencing depth of up to 500,000 reads per sample was used to keep depth equal across samples. Libraries were purified, pooled and sequenced on Illumina technology. The study's processing was this. immunoSEQ online tools were used for productive clonality, sample overlap, pairwise scatters, CDR3 beta length, V/D/J gene usage and productiveness. Calculated diversity was the number of unique rearrangements divided by total templates times 100; Shannon and Simpson indices were also computed. Principal component analysis used the R prcomp function and ggbiplot package on Z-score normalized data. Morisita's index was used to quantify blood-rectal clonal overlap within each subject. TCRdb retrieved this table from immuneACCESS and kept in-frame rearrangements only. Not all clones are present; in checked studies, unresolved V genes account for under half, and no reason is known for the remainder. Clonal size and the V and J genes are those of that table, whereas D and trimming came from the DNA. Recorded for this sample are roughly 38,000 clones; less than 85% of them occurred a single time. Approximately 25% of the sample is taken by the ten largest.

Before the diagnostic colonoscopy, none of the ulcerative colitis patients had been given any immunosuppressive medication. A blood sample was drawn at the time of the colonoscopy. The Wizard kit (Promega) was used to extract genomic DNA from both blood and intestinal samples. Summary of the overall study and its limitations: Two rectal CDR3 clonotypes were present in all ulcerative colitis patients and in none of the controls. Significantly higher autologous blood-rectal clonal overlap was found in ulcerative colitis patients than in controls, which suggested increased T cell trafficking to inflamed tissue. Because repertoires were derived from total lymphocyte DNA, patterns in rare subsets such as regulatory T cells may not have been reflected. Features of the rectal repertoire distinguished controls, mild-moderate colitis patients and acute severe colitis patients, and in acute severe colitis rectal diversity was lower because of clonal expansions. Two patients' blood samples yielded substantially fewer templates for technical reasons and were excluded from blood-rectal overlap analysis. The healthy control group was small, consisting of only a handful of individuals.

Inclusive of the bounding cysteine and phenylalanine, the CDR3 is 14 residues long. CDR3 DNA is the only sequence kept; it has 42 bases, read in frame from the first base. V loses 0 bases, J loses 6 bases, and the germline ends lie 11 bases apart. The CDR1 and CDR2 encoded by the germline V gene are KGHSH and LQKENI. This receptor was identified in a girl between 5 and 17 years old with moderate ulcerative colitis. Specimen: blood. This chain joins TRBV18 to TRBJ1-1; TRBD1 is possibly the D segment (5 matching bases). The base sequence is TGTGCCAGCTCACCACCGCAGGGTGTCTCTGAAGCTTTCTTT. This translates into CASSPPQGVSEAFF.